A few counts support the clone carrying this T cell receptor (beta chain). Time point: patch test 1, 2 weeks after DPC sensitization. Treatment defined: therapeutic diphenylcyclopropenone sensitization with weekly scalp DPC. The data are from a study of human T cells and chemical hapten exposure. TCRdb itself ran the RACE reads through MiXCR, one entry per CDR3 protein. This sample carries around 120,000 distinct CDR3 sequences, roughly 15% of them seen once, and the ten largest clones take around 0.99%. Specimen: whole blood, collected in connection with sensitization to the hapten diphenylcyclopropenone (DPC). This clonotype originated in a man aged 18 to 35 with alopecia areata. Some clones in this sample may be carry-over from other donors' samples.

In DNA, the CDR3 is TGTGCCAGCAGCTTTATGACAGGTGTGAACACTGAAGCTTTCTTT. Amino acid sequence: CASSFMTGVNTEAFF. The chain uses TRBV7-2 and TRBJ1-1, with D possibly being TRBD1 (6 bases). The CDR3 is 15 amino acids. Trimming pared 3 bases from V and 0 bases from J, leaving 11 bases between. CDR1 and CDR2 from the germline V gene are SGHTA and FQGNSA.